Shown below are 28 T cell receptor beta chains from a single sample sequenced in a study of STAT3 mutations in large granular lymphocyte leukemia. Study-level results: Every T-LGLL patient had at least one immunodominant TCRbeta clonotype.

These receptors are not linked to any known antigen. Generated by immunoSEQ multiplex PCR, the TCRdb table keeps only in-frame clones and is missing some. The table records over 10,000 clones, 65% to 85% of them present only once. The sequencing sample was made of peripheral blood mononuclear cells. The receptors here all came from a man aged 55-75 years with T-cell large granular lymphocyte leukemia. Some clones in this sample may be carry-over from other donors' samples.

This clone appeared once. The chain carries TRBV7-9 and TRBJ2-7; TRBD1 agrees at 9 bases. Germline V gene data show CDR1 as SEHNR and CDR2 as FQNEAQ (reference sequence). With V trimmed by 3 bases and J by 2 bases, 5 bases remained unmatched. The CDR3 is 15 amino acids. The CDR3 reads CASSFQTGGPYEQYF. The CDR3 DNA reads as TGTGCCAGCAGCTTCCAGACAGGGGGACCCTACGAGCAGTACTTC.

The chain employs TRBV14 and TRBJ1-2; maybe TRBD1 (5 bases). Germline V gene lookup returns CDR1 SGHDN and CDR2 FVKESK. CDR3 length: 14 amino acids. V shed 4 bases and J shed 4 bases, with 13 bases lying between them. This CDR3 reads CASSLGRLAYGYTF. CDR3 in DNA: TGTGCCAGCAGCCTGGGACGACTAGCCTATGGCTACACCTTC. The complete variable domain, with remaining parts taken from reference TRBV14 and TRBJ1-2, reads EAGVTQFPSHSVIEKGQTVTLRCDPISGHDNLYWYRRVMGKEIKFLLHFVKESKQDESGMPNNRFLAERTGGTYSTLKVQPAELEDSGVYFCASSLGRLAYGYTFGSGTRLTVV.

V is TRBV4-1 and J is TRBJ2-1, with unresolved D. Germline loops: CDR1 MGHRA, CDR2 YSYEKL. The CDR3 runs 13 residues. With 0 bases removed from V and 8 bases from J, the gap between germline ends came to 8 bases. The CDR3 nucleotides read TGCGCCAGCAGCCAAGATTGGAGCTATGAGCAGTTCTTC. Amino acids: CASSQDWSYEQFF.

CDR3 loop: CASSFEGVVSTEAFF. Here the CDR3 DNA reads TGCGCCAGCAGCTTTGAAGGGGTTGTATCCACTGAAGCTTTCTTT. V usage is TRBV5-1 and J usage is TRBJ1-1; weak D call: TRBD1 (5 bases). The CDR3 sequence is 15 residues long. Germline V gene sequence: CDR1 SGHRS, CDR2 YFSETQ. The V gene lost 2 bases and the J gene lost 4 bases, with 15 bases spanning the gap. Full variable domain (missing parts from reference TRBV5-1 and TRBJ1-1): KAGVTQTPRYLIKTRGQQVTLSCSPISGHRSVSWYQQTPGQGLQFLFEYFSETQRNKGNFPGRFSGRQFSNSRSEMNVSTLELGDSALYLCASSFEGVVSTEAFFGQGTRLTVV.

The genes are TRBV5-1 and TRBJ2-7, with D perhaps TRBD2 (6 bases). V was shortened by 5 bases and J by 0 bases, with 12 bases between the two germline ends. This CDR3 region has 14 residues. Germline assignment: CDR1 SGHRS and CDR2 YFSETQ. The DNA for the CDR3 is TGCGCCAGCAGGGAGCGGGCTAGCTCCTACGAGCAGTACTTC. Translation: CASRERASSYEQYF.

This chain joins TRBV30 and TRBJ2-3; no clear D gene. Per the germline V gene, CDR1 is GTSNPN and CDR2 is SVGIG (reference sequence). Between the trimmed V and J ends, which lost 3 bases and 6 bases, there was a span of 13 bases. The CDR3 is 13 amino acids. The CDR3 coding sequence is TGTGCCTGGAGCGGAGTGGGCCGGGATACGCAGTATTTT. Its translation is CAWSGVGRDTQYF.

The rearrangement links TRBV27 to TRBJ2-3; D unclear. From germline, CDR1 is MNHEY and CDR2 SMNVEV (reference sequence). The CDR3 contains 12 residues. The V and J ends lost 2 bases and 1 base respectively, with 1 base between them. The CDR3 reads CASSLGTDTQYF. The CDR3 DNA reads TGTGCCAGCAGTTTAGGCACAGATACGCAGTATTTT.

The sample holds a few counts of this clone. This sequence joins TRBV7-3 and TRBJ2-2; 12 nucleotides match TRBD2. Germline CDR1 and CDR2: SGHTA and FQGTGA. This CDR3 is built from 15 residues. V lost 5 bases to trimming and J lost 4 bases; unmatched junction nucleotides: 2. In nucleotides, the CDR3 is TGTGCCAGCAGCCCGGGACTAGCGGGCACCGGGGAGCTGTTTTTT. As protein: CASSPGLAGTGELFF.

The CDR3 nucleotides are TGTGCCTGGAGCCTACGGGCCCACGGGGAAGCTTTCTTT. Residues: CAWSLRAHGEAFF. V and J are TRBV30 and TRBJ1-1; D not resolved. The CDR3 covers 13 residues. From germline, CDR1 is GTSNPN and CDR2 SVGIG (reference sequence). With 3 bases removed from V and 8 bases from J, the gap between germline ends came to 16 bases. Full variable domain (outside the CDR3, taken from reference TRBV30 and TRBJ1-1): SQTIHQWPATLVQPVGSPLSLECTVEGTSNPNLYWYRQAAGRGLQLLFYSVGIGQISSEVPQNLSASRPQDRQFILSSKKLLLSDSGFYLCAWSLRAHGEAFFGQGTRLTVV.

The gene calls are TRBV18 and TRBJ2-7, with D possibly TRBD1 on 6 matching bases. There are 14 residues in the CDR3. The germline gives CDR1 KGHSH, CDR2 LQKENI. Trimming removed 5 bases from V and 7 bases from J, with 18 bases in between. CDR3 nucleotides: TGTGCCAGCTCAACCGGGACACCCCTTGGTGAGCAGTACTTC. This translates into CASSTGTPLGEQYF.

The chain has TRBV7-8 and TRBJ1-1, with D possibly being TRBD1 (6 bases). Between the trimmed V and J ends, which lost 2 bases and 5 bases, there was a span of 12 bases. Germline loops: CDR1 SGHVS, CDR2 FQNEAQ. The CDR3 length is 14 residues. The CDR3 is CASSLSGGRTEAFF. CDR3 coding DNA: TGTGCCAGCAGCTTAAGTGGGGGCAGGACTGAAGCTTTCTTT. Full variable domain (outside the CDR3, taken from reference TRBV7-8 and TRBJ1-1): GAGVSQSPRYKVAKRGQDVALRCDPISGHVSLFWYQQALGQGPEFLTYFQNEAQLDKSGLPSDRFFAERPEGSVSTLKIQRTQQEDSAVYLCASSLSGGRTEAFFGQGTRLTVV.

The chain carries TRBV30 and TRBJ1-2; 8 nucleotides line up with TRBD1. V shed 3 bases and J 0 bases; nucleotides not matched to a gene: 0. Looked up from germline, CDR1 is GTSNPN and CDR2 is SVGIG (reference sequence). CDR3 size: 13 residues. In nucleotides, the CDR3 is TGTGCCTGGAGCAGGGGGCCTAACTATGGCTACACCTTC. This translates into CAWSRGPNYGYTF.

V usage is TRBV5-1 and J usage is TRBJ2-4, with D uncertain. Germline V lookup: CDR1 SGHRS, CDR2 YFSETQ. Trimming pared 0 bases from V and 0 bases from J, leaving 13 bases between. The CDR3 sequence is 17 residues long. CDR3 sequence: CASSLVGIVEAKNIQYF. The CDR3 DNA is TGCGCCAGCAGCTTGGTTGGGATCGTGGAAGCCAAAAACATTCAGTACTTC.

This clone appeared a single time. This chain connects TRBV27 to TRBJ2-3; D is perhaps TRBD1 (5 bases). This CDR3 spans 13 amino acids. Per germline, CDR1 MNHEY and CDR2 SMNVEV (reference sequence). Deletions cut 9 bases from V and 1 base from J, with 11 bases between. The CDR3 nucleotides are TGTGCCAGTAAGACAGCCGGCACAGATACGCAGTATTTT. Translated, it gives CASKTAGTDTQYF.

The sample holds one count of this clone. CDR3 protein: CSVEETGAGNTEAFF. The CDR3 nucleotides are TGCAGCGTTGAAGAGACGGGTGCAGGGAACACTGAAGCTTTCTTT. This chain connects TRBV29-1 to TRBJ1-1, with no clear D. The CDR3 consists of 15 residues. The V gene's germline CDR1 is SQVTM and CDR2 ANQGSEA. Trimming took off 0 bases at V and 1 base at J, with 12 bases between the two ends.

Only one count was recorded for this clone. The J gene is TRBJ2-6, the V gene TRBV11-3; D is uncertain. The CDR3 is 14 residues long. Germline CDR1 SGHNT, CDR2 YENEEA. Trimming removed 1 base from V and 3 bases from J, with 4 bases in between. The chain's CDR3 is CASSLGGGANVLTF. The CDR3 DNA reads TGTGCCAGCAGCTTAGGCGGTGGGGCCAACGTCCTGACTTTC.

The rearrangement uses TRBV6-1 and TRBJ2-3; 7 bases are shared with TRBD1. V gave up 6 bases and J gave up 4 bases; unmatched junction bases: 4. Germline CDR1 reads MNHNS; CDR2 reads SASEGT. CDR3 length: 13 residues. The CDR3 here is CASRGTVADTQYF. The CDR3, as DNA: TGTGCCAGCAGGGGGACAGTAGCAGATACGCAGTATTTT.

The gene calls are TRBV29-1 and TRBJ2-1; 7 nucleotides line up with TRBD1. This CDR3 is 14 amino acids long. After removal of 1 base from V and 2 bases from J, the junction contained 2 bases not matched to a gene. Germline V gives CDR1 SQVTM, CDR2 ANQGSEA. DNA of the CDR3: TGCAGCGTTGAAGTGGGACAGCCCTACAATGAGCAGTTCTTC. Translation gives CSVEVGQPYNEQFF.

V is TRBV2 and J is TRBJ2-7; 8 bases line up with TRBD2. The V and J ends lost 4 bases and 3 bases, in that order; junction bases with no gene match: 5. Per the germline V gene, CDR1 is SNHLY and CDR2 is FYNNEI. The CDR3 covers 14 residues. CDR3 in DNA: TGTGCCAGCAGTGTACAAGCGGGAGACTACGAGCAGTACTTC. It codes for CASSVQAGDYEQYF.

This clone came up a few times. The rearrangement links TRBV7-9 to TRBJ2-5; TRBD2 aligns across 11 bases. Germline lookup yields CDR1 SEHNR and CDR2 FQNEAQ (reference sequence). The CDR3 length is 15 residues. V lost 4 bases to trimming and J lost 1 base; unmatched junction nucleotides: 2. The CDR3 protein is CASSWGTSGQETQYF. The CDR3 DNA follows: TGTGCCAGCAGCTGGGGGACTAGCGGCCAAGAGACCCAGTACTTC.

The gene calls are TRBV7-6 and TRBJ2-1, with 11 bases that match TRBD2. The length of the CDR3 is 14 residues. The V and J ends lost 7 bases and 7 bases, in that order; junction bases with no gene match: 6. Germline CDR1 and CDR2: SGHVS and FNYEAQ. CDR3: CASISGRAVNEQFF. CDR3 nucleotide sequence: TGTGCCAGCATTAGCGGGAGGGCCGTGAATGAGCAGTTCTTC.

In nucleotides, the CDR3 is TGTGCCAGCAGCCCATACTCCTACCGACAGGGGAGTAATTCACCCCTCCACTTT. Encoded protein: CASSPYSYRQGSNSPLHF. The chain links TRBV5-6 to TRBJ1-6; 8 nucleotides agree with TRBD1. Germline CDR1 is SGHDT and CDR2 is YYEEEE. This CDR3 is 18 amino acids long. Germline trimming cut 4 bases from V and 6 bases from J; bases unmatched to any gene: 15.

The gene calls are TRBV28 and TRBJ1-5; possibly TRBD1 for D (5 bases). Germline CDR1 reads MDHEN; CDR2 reads SYDVKM. V was trimmed by 6 bases and J by 3 bases, leaving 12 bases between them. The CDR3 runs 14 residues. The chain's CDR3 is CASRWGSLNQPQHF. The CDR3 region has the DNA TGTGCCAGCAGATGGGGGAGCCTCAATCAGCCCCAGCATTTT.

This clone was counted once. V and J are TRBV29-1 and TRBJ1-1; D might be TRBD1 (5 bases). This CDR3 contains 15 residues. Looked up from germline, CDR1 is SQVTM and CDR2 is ANQGSEA. Trimming took 4 bases from V and 0 from J, leaving 15 bases between them. CDR3 DNA: TGCAGCGTTGGTGCAGGGTGGGGAATGAACACTGAAGCTTTCTTT. Protein product: CSVGAGWGMNTEAFF. Complete variable domain (other parts from reference TRBV29-1 and TRBJ1-1): SAVISQKPSRDICQRGTSLTIQCQVDSQVTMMFWYRQQPGQSLTLIATANQGSEATYESGFVIDKFPISRPNLTFSTLTVSNMSPEDSSIYLCSVGAGWGMNTEAFFGQGTRLTVV.

This clone was recorded only once. The rearrangement joins TRBV20-1 to TRBJ2-5; D gene unclear. Germline V gives CDR1 DFQATT, CDR2 SNEGSKA (reference sequence). This CDR3 region has 10 residues. Trimming cost V 6 bases and J 4 bases, with 6 bases left between them. In DNA form, the CDR3 reads TGCAGTGCCGCTTTAGAGACCCAGTACTTC. Translated, it gives CSAALETQYF.

The chain recombines TRBV5-1 with TRBJ2-6; D perhaps matches TRBD1 (6 bases). The CDR3 is 15 residues long. Trimming took off 4 bases at V and 2 bases at J, with 10 bases between the two ends. CDR1 is SGHRS, CDR2 YFSETQ, per germline. The CDR3 reads CASSLGTTGANVLTF. The CDR3 DNA is TGCGCCAGCAGCCTGGGGACAACTGGGGCCAACGTCCTGACTTTC.

The chain employs TRBV5-5 and TRBJ1-6, with TRBD1 as a possible D gene (6 bases). The CDR3 has 16 amino acids. The V and J ends lost 0 bases and 9 bases respectively, with 16 bases between them. Germline CDR1 and CDR2: SGHKS and YYEKEE (reference sequence). CDR3: CASSLDRAPLGSPLHF. The CDR3 DNA sequence: TGTGCCAGCAGCTTGGACAGGGCCCCCTTGGGTTCACCCCTCCACTTT.

This chain uses TRBV29-1 with TRBJ2-5; 8 bases are a match to TRBD2. The CDR3 sequence is 13 residues long. J gave up 5 bases and V 7 bases, and 9 bases lay outside the gene matches. Germline V gene lookup returns CDR1 SQVTM and CDR2 ANQGSEA. The CDR3 nucleotides are TGCAGCGCCGTGGCGGGGGGAGGTGAGACCCAGTACTTC. The encoded protein is CSAVAGGGETQYF.